These 4 T cell receptor beta chains share one sample of origin, sequenced in a study of graft-versus-host responses after intestinal transplantation. Profiled with immunoSEQ multiplex PCR; TCRdb holds only in-frame clones, not every one. Here the sample spans approximately 33,000 clones, about four fifths being singletons. No antigens are known for them. Sequencing used unstimulated CD8+ T cells sorted from spleen or lymph node cells, obtained before intestinal transplant. These receptors all stem from a human donor who received an intestinal transplant.

The J gene is TRBJ2-7, the V gene TRBV7-6; 7 nucleotides match TRBD1. In germline, CDR1 is SGHVS, CDR2 FNYEAQ. The CDR3 is 14 amino acids. Germline trimming cut 2 bases from V and 3 bases from J; bases unmatched to any gene: 4. The CDR3 nucleotides read TGTGCCAGCAGCTTATCTTGGACAGGCTACGAGCAGTACTTC. It codes for CASSLSWTGYEQYF.

The rearrangement uses TRBV5-6 and TRBJ2-5; tentatively, D is TRBD2 (5 bases). CDR1 SGHDT and CDR2 YYEEEE come from the germline V gene. V dropped 0 bases and J dropped 2 bases, with 5 bases sitting between them. This CDR3 is 13 amino acids long. The CDR3 loop reads CASSLGGQETQYF. The CDR3 DNA follows: TGTGCCAGCAGCTTGGGCGGGCAAGAGACCCAGTACTTC.

The chain employs TRBV9 and TRBJ2-7; 15 nucleotides agree with TRBD2. V was pared by 3 bases and J by 5 bases, with 6 bases of the junction left unmatched. CDR1 and CDR2 (germline): SGDLS, YYNGEE. The CDR3 loop spans 16 amino acids. The CDR3 protein is CASSAGTSGRRDEQYF. CDR3 in DNA: TGTGCCAGCAGCGCCGGGACTAGCGGGAGGCGTGACGAGCAGTACTTC.

CDR3 nucleotides: TGTGCCAGCAGCGCCCCCGTAAGCGGGAGCGCCTACAATGAGCAGTTCTTC. Translated: CASSAPVSGSAYNEQFF. This sequence joins TRBV9 and TRBJ2-1; TRBD2 matches 8 bases. Per germline, CDR1 SGDLS and CDR2 YYNGEE. The CDR3 has 17 amino acids. V lost 3 bases, J lost 2 bases, and 10 bases stayed unmatched.